This TCR beta chain was observed in a study of early T cells in non-severe SARS-CoV-2 infection. Unique molecular identifiers were added to individual cDNA molecules. TCRdb reprocessed the 5' RACE reads with MiXCR, giving one entry per CDR3 protein. This table holds about 64,000 distinct CDR3 sequences, over 4.5% found once. On this clonotype itself: Its antigen is not known.

Regarding the study as a whole: Missing private and CD4 specificities, VDJdb matching favored anti-spike CD8 responses.

V was cut by 3 bases and J by 8 bases, with 13 bases left in between. The CDR3 runs 14 residues. The germline V gene has CDR1 LNHDA and CDR2 SQIVND (reference sequence). The sequence came from an adult who was a healthcare worker with PCR-confirmed SARS-CoV-2 infection or an uninfected control (not recorded which). Sequenced material: whole blood. The chain combines TRBV19 with TRBJ2-2, with D perhaps matching TRBD1 or TRBD2 (5 bases each). CDR3 sequence: CASSMGPGPGELFF. The CDR3 DNA is TGTGCCAGTAGTATGGGTCCGGGGCCGGGGGAGCTGTTTTTT.